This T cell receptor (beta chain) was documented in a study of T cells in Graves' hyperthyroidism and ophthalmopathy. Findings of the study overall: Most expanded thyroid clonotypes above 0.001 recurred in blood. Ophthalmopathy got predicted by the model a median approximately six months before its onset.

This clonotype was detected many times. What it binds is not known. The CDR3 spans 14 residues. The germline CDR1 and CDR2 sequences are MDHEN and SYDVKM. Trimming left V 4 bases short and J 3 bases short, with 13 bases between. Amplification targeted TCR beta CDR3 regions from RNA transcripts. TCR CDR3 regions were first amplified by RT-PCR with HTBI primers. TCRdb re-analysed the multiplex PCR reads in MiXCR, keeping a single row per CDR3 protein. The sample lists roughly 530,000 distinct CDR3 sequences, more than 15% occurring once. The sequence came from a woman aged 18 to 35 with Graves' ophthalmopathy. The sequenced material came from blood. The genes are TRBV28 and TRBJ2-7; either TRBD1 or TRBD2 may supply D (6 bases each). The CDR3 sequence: CASSSPRGVYEQYF. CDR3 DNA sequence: TGTGCCAGCAGTTCCCCAAGGGGGGTCTACGAGCAGTACTTC.